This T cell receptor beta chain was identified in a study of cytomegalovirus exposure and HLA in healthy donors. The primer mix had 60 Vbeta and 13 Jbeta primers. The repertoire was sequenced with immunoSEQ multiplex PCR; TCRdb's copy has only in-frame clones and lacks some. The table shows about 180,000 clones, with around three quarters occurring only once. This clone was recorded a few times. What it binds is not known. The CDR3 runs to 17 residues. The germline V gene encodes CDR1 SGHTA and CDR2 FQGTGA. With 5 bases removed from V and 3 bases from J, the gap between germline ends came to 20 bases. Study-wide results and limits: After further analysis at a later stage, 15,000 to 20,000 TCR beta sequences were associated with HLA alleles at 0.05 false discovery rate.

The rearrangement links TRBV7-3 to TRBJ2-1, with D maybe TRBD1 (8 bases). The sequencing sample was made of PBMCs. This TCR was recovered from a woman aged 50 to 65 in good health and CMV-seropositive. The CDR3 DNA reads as TGTGCCAGCAGCACCGCGACGGGGGGACAGGTCTACAATGAGCAGTTCTTC. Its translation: CASSTATGGQVYNEQFF.